These T cell receptor beta chains were read from a single sample in a study of T-cell reconstitution after alpha-beta-depleted transplantation in children. TCRdb used MiXCR to reprocess the PCR reads, holding one entry per CDR3 protein. The data hold under 850,000 distinct CDR3 sequences, with around 12% observed a single time. Sequencing used PBMCs, obtained before TCRalphabeta/CD19-depleted stem cell transplant. These receptors came from a girl between 2 and 10 years old with congenital amegakaryocytic thrombocytopenia, due to receive a stem cell transplant. Both conserved end residues are part of each CDR3. Fields, in order: clone size, D gene, J gene, V gene, CDR3 DNA, CDR3 protein. The D gene is left open where the match is weak. Part of the rows lack a size; the others show once, few, many or a class for expanded clones.

few | NA | TRBJ2-7 | TRBV21-1 | TGTGCCAGCAGCCCCCACCCGGAGAGAGGGTCCTACGAGCAGTACTTC | CASSPHPERGSYEQYF
few | TRBD1 | TRBJ1-1 | TRBV20-1 | TGCAGTGCTAGGTCCGCCAGGGGGGTTACTGAAGCTTTCTTT | CSARSARGVTEAFF
many | NA | TRBJ1-1 | TRBV29-1 | TGCAGCGTGGGGGGAACTGCGCGGGGGGTCGGGAACACTGAAGCTTTCTTT | CSVGGTARGVGNTEAFF
many | TRBD1 | TRBJ2-7 | TRBV6-5 | TGTGCCAGCAGTACAGGGGGACCGTACGAGCAGTACTTC | CASSTGGPYEQYF
many | NA | TRBJ2-7 | TRBV15 | TGTGCCACCAGCAGAGAGAATTCGGAGCAGTACTTC | CATSRENSEQYF
NA | TRBD2 | TRBJ2-7 | TRBV10-3 | TGTGCCATCAGAGACCCGGGAGGGGCAGGCGAGCAGTACTTC | CAIRDPGGAGEQYF
NA | TRBD2 | TRBJ2-1 | TRBV19 | TGTGCCAGTAGCCCTCGTACTAGCGGGAGTAGTGAGCAGTTCTTC | CASSPRTSGSSEQFF
once | NA | TRBJ2-7 | TRBV9 | TGTGCCAGTAGTACCAAGGGGCTCTCCTACGAGCAGTACTTC | CASSTKGLSYEQYF
few | TRBD2 | TRBJ2-1 | TRBV5-1 | TGCGCCAGCAGCCTGCGGGAGGGCGGGAATGAGCAGTTCTTC | CASSLREGGNEQFF
NA | NA | TRBJ1-4 | TRBV28 | TGTGCCAGCAGTCCGCCACGGGCCTCCGGGGAAAAACTGTTTTTT | CASSPPRASGEKLFF
few | TRBD1 | TRBJ1-6 | TRBV5-8 | TGTGCCAGCAGCCACAGGGGATATAATTCACCCCTCCACTTT | CASSHRGYNSPLHF
few | NA | TRBJ2-5 | TRBV5-1 | TGCGCCAGCAGCCTGCCGGCGCCGCAAGAGACCCAGTACTTC | CASSLPAPQETQYF
many | NA | TRBJ2-1 | TRBV28 | TGTGCCAGCAGCGATTTGAGGATGGGACTTTCTAATGAGCAGTTCTTC | CASSDLRMGLSNEQFF
many | NA | TRBJ1-4 | TRBV12-3/TRBV12-4 | TGTGCCAGCAGTCCTTCGGAGGAAGAAAAACTGTTTTTT | CASSPSEEEKLFF
many | TRBD2 | TRBJ2-7 | TRBV11-1 | TGTGCCAGCAGCTCCCCGAACAAATCGTGGTTAGCGGGACCCTACGAGCAGTACTTC | CASSSPNKSWLAGPYEQYF
few | NA | TRBJ2-4 | TRBV12-3/TRBV12-4 | TGTGCCAGCAGGGTCTCAGAGGCCAAAAACATTCAGTACTTC | CASRVSEAKNIQYF
many | NA | TRBJ1-1 | TRBV6-5 | TGTGCCAGCATTAAAAACACTGAAGCTTTCTTT | CASIKNTEAFF